The next 14 T cell receptor beta chains were all read from a single sample in a study of cytomegalovirus exposure and HLA in healthy donors. It was with 60 Vbeta and 13 Jbeta primers that the PCR ran. Here immunoSEQ multiplex PCR was the method, and the copy in TCRdb shows in-frame clones only, minus some. The table shows about 180,000 clones, with about 85% occurring only once. The sequenced sample was PBMCs. These TCRs come from a boy aged 2-15 years in good health and CMV-seronegative.

V and J are TRBV30 and TRBJ1-1; D is undetermined. CDR1 is GTSNPN and CDR2 is SVGIG in the germline V gene (reference sequence). Trimming left V 0 bases short and J 5 bases short, with 7 bases between. The CDR3 covers 12 residues. The CDR3 sequence is CAWSVEGTEAFF. CDR3 nucleotide sequence: TGTGCCTGGAGTGTAGAGGGTACTGAAGCTTTCTTT.

The V and J genes are TRBV9 and TRBJ2-1; TRBD1 aligns across 7 bases. Looked up from germline, CDR1 is SGDLS and CDR2 is YYNGEE. CDR3 length: 20 residues. The V and J ends lost 10 bases and 0 bases, in that order; junction bases with no gene match: 25. The CDR3: CARDYWGRGPTRSSYNEQFF. The CDR3 nucleotides read TGTGCCCGCGACTATTGGGGTAGGGGGCCAACTAGGAGCTCCTACAATGAGCAGTTCTTC. Looking up the rest from reference TRBV9 and TRBJ2-1 gives the full variable domain: DSGVTQTPKHLITATGQRVTLRCSPRSGDLSVYWYQQSLDQGLQFLIQYYNGEERAKGNILERFSAQQFPDLHSELNLSSLELGDSALYFCARDYWGRGPTRSSYNEQFFGPGTRLTVL.

The chain employs TRBV7-8 and TRBJ1-5; 7 bases align to TRBD1. Germline CDR1 and CDR2: SGHVS and FQNEAQ. With 5 bases clipped from V and 1 base from J, the junction kept 8 bases outside the gene matches. This CDR3 contains 16 residues. CDR3 residues: CASSAQGIASNQPQHF. As DNA, the CDR3 is TGTGCCAGCAGCGCACAGGGGATCGCGAGCAATCAGCCCCAGCATTTT. Together with reference TRBV7-8 and TRBJ1-5, the CDR3 gives the full variable domain: GAGVSQSPRYKVAKRGQDVALRCDPISGHVSLFWYQQALGQGPEFLTYFQNEAQLDKSGLPSDRFFAERPEGSVSTLKIQRTQQEDSAVYLCASSAQGIASNQPQHFGDGTRLSIL.

The chain joins TRBV6-4 to TRBJ2-7; TRBD2 might be the D (6 bases). Between the trimmed V and J ends, which lost 1 base and 0 bases, there was a span of 22 bases. Per germline, CDR1 MRHNA and CDR2 SNTAGT. The CDR3 consists of 19 residues. The CDR3 coding sequence is TGTGCCAGCAGTGACTGCCTAGCGCGGGAATACACCCCCTCCTACGAGCAGTACTTC. Its translation: CASSDCLAREYTPSYEQYF.

The rearrangement joins TRBV25-1 to TRBJ2-7; D possibly corresponds to TRBD2 (6 bases). Deletions cut 5 bases from V and 3 bases from J, with 17 bases between. The CDR3 runs to 15 residues. In germline, CDR1 is MGHDK, CDR2 SYGVNS. The CDR3 protein is CASSSGGRINYEQYF. The DNA of the CDR3 is TGTGCCAGCAGTTCAGGAGGGCGGATCAACTACGAGCAGTACTTC.

The gene calls are TRBV11-2 and TRBJ2-7, with 9 bases lining up with TRBD2. The CDR3 is 17 amino acids. J was trimmed by 3 bases and V by 7 bases; bases with no gene match: 16. CDR1 SGHAT and CDR2 FQNNGV come from the germline V gene. This CDR3 is CASTFPISSGEIYEQYV. CDR3 coding DNA: TGTGCCAGCACATTCCCAATCTCTAGCGGGGAGATCTACGAGCAGTACGTC.

The CDR3 bases are TGCGCCAGCAGCCAAGGCCTAGCGGGGGGGAACACCGGGGAGCTGTTTTTT. Translated, it gives CASSQGLAGGNTGELFF. The V gene is TRBV4-1, the J gene TRBJ2-2, with 11 bases fitting TRBD2. V lost 1 base, J lost 1 base, and 2 bases stayed unmatched. The CDR3 is 17 residues long. CDR1 is MGHRA and CDR2 is YSYEKL in the germline V gene.

The V gene is TRBV28, the J gene TRBJ2-3; no firm D call. The CDR3 is 12 amino acids. Germline V CDR1 and CDR2: MDHEN, SYDVKM. The V and J ends lost 3 bases and 5 bases respectively, with 6 bases between them. Here the CDR3 reads CASSLTGDTQYF. DNA for the CDR3: TGTGCCAGCAGTTTGACTGGAGATACGCAGTATTTT. Complete variable domain (other parts from reference TRBV28 and TRBJ2-3): DVKVTQSSRYLVKRTGEKVFLECVQDMDHENMFWYRQDPGLGLRLIYFSYDVKMKEKGDIPEGYSVSREKKERFSLILESASTNQTSMYLCASSLTGDTQYFGPGTRLTVL.

The chain links TRBV5-1 to TRBJ2-7, with 7 bases that match TRBD2. The germline CDR1 and CDR2 sequences are SGHRS and YFSETQ. This CDR3 has 14 residues. Trimming at V came to 4 bases and at J to 3 bases, leaving 7 bases not matched to a gene. The CDR3 DNA reads TGCGCCAGCAGCCCCGGGACTATCCACTACGAGCAGTACTTC. This encodes CASSPGTIHYEQYF.

The V and J genes are TRBV6-1 and TRBJ2-7; D might be TRBD2 (6 bases). Germline V CDR1 and CDR2: MNHNS, SASEGT. V shed 1 base and J shed 3 bases, with 7 bases lying between them. CDR3 length: 13 residues. CDR3 nucleotide sequence: TGTGCCAGCAGTGAAGTGCGGGGCTACGAGCAGTACGTC. It yields the protein CASSEVRGYEQYV.

The rearrangement uses TRBV7-2 and TRBJ2-7; 8 bases fit TRBD1. This CDR3 spans 15 amino acids. Trimming at V came to 2 bases and at J to 2 bases, leaving 5 bases not matched to a gene. Germline-derived CDR1 and CDR2 are SGHTA and FQGNSA. Here the CDR3 DNA reads TGTGCCAGCAGCTTACTATGGGACAGGACCTACGAGCAGTACTTC. Translating it yields CASSLLWDRTYEQYF. The full variable domain, its missing parts supplied by reference TRBV7-2 and TRBJ2-7, is GAGVSQSPSNKVTEKGKDVELRCDPISGHTALYWYRQSLGQGLEFLIYFQGNSAPDKSGLPSDRFSAERTGGSVSTLTIQRTQQEDSAVYLCASSLLWDRTYEQYFGPGTRLTVT.

J is TRBJ1-2 and V is TRBV7-6, with TRBD1 as a possible D gene (5 bases). Trimming removed 2 bases at V and 3 bases at J, with 13 bases between. Per the germline V gene, CDR1 is SGHVS and CDR2 is FNYEAQ. The CDR3 totals 15 residues. CDR3 bases: TGTGCCAGCAGCTTAAACTCTGCGGGGGACTATGGCTACACCTTC. Translated: CASSLNSAGDYGYTF.

The chain employs TRBV10-3 and TRBJ2-7, with 10 bases lining up with TRBD1. This CDR3 has 14 amino acids. V lost 10 bases and J lost 2; bases outside the gene matches: 8. CDR1 and CDR2 from the germline V gene are ENHRY and SYGVKD. In DNA, the CDR3 is TGTGCCACCCAGGACGGGACAGGGGCCTACGAGCAGTACTTC. It specifies CATQDGTGAYEQYF.

V and J are TRBV4-1 and TRBJ2-3; TRBD2 matches 13 bases. With 1 base clipped from V and 4 bases from J, the junction kept 5 bases outside the gene matches. Germline CDR1 reads MGHRA; CDR2 reads YSYEKL. The CDR3 sequence is 17 residues long. CDR3 coding DNA: TGCGCCAGCAGCCAAGGACTAGCGGGGGGCGATGCAGATACGCAGTATTTT. Amino acid sequence: CASSQGLAGGDADTQYF.